What follows are 27 T cell receptor beta chains derived from one specimen sequenced in a study of blood T cell repertoires in COVID-19. The assay was immunoSEQ multiplex PCR, and TCRdb's table has in-frame clones only and misses some. Of about 150,000 clones detected, about 85% appear once; the ten largest clones hold approximately 0.6%. The specimen sequenced was peripheral blood. The receptors originated from a man between 60 and 75 years old with COVID-19, enrolled during active disease.

The chain carries TRBV7-2 and TRBJ2-5, with D hard to call. Germline V gene sequence: CDR1 SGHTA, CDR2 FQGNSA. CDR3 length equals 15 residues. V was trimmed by 2 bases and J by 2 bases, leaving 12 bases between them. This chain's CDR3 is CASSLLDGRQETQYF. The CDR3 DNA follows: TGTGCCAGCAGCTTATTAGATGGGCGTCAAGAGACCCAGTACTTC.

The V call is TRBV5-8, the J call TRBJ1-5, with 7 positions matching TRBD1. The CDR3 extends over 16 amino acids. Per germline, CDR1 SGHTS and CDR2 YDEGEE. V shed 8 bases, J shed 0 bases, and the junction held 11 bases outside the gene matches. CDR3 in DNA: TGTGCCAGTCGGAACAGGGGCAGGCGTAGCAATCAGCCCCAGCATTTT. The encoded protein is CASRNRGRRSNQPQHF.

The chain has TRBV6-5 and TRBJ2-7, with 9 bases fitting TRBD1. This CDR3 has 13 amino acids. Germline CDR1 is MNHEY and CDR2 is SVGAGI. V lost 9 bases to trimming and J lost 4 bases; unmatched junction nucleotides: 7. The CDR3 DNA is TGTGCCAGTGGAGGGACAGGGATTTACGAGCAGTACTTC. Translated: CASGGTGIYEQYF.

The chain has TRBV9 and TRBJ1-5; 7 bases line up with TRBD1. Germline V gene sequence: CDR1 SGDLS, CDR2 YYNGEE. V gave up 0 bases and J gave up 4 bases; unmatched junction bases: 4. This CDR3 contains 15 residues. CDR3 DNA sequence: TGTGCCAGCAGCGTAGAAGGGGGCGGAAATCAGCCCCAGCATTTT. This codes for CASSVEGGGNQPQHF. Using reference TRBV9 and TRBJ1-5 for the parts outside the CDR3, the full variable domain is DSGVTQTPKHLITATGQRVTLRCSPRSGDLSVYWYQQSLDQGLQFLIQYYNGEERAKGNILERFSAQQFPDLHSELNLSSLELGDSALYFCASSVEGGGNQPQHFGDGTRLSIL.

The sample holds one count of this clone. The chain carries TRBV6-2 or TRBV6-3 and TRBJ2-2; D unresolved. Germline V gene lookup returns CDR1 MNHEY and CDR2 SVGEGT. The ends were cut back, 2 bases at V and 0 bases at J, with 10 bases in the middle. The CDR3 extends over 16 amino acids. The CDR3: CASSYRRTTNTGELFF. Here the CDR3 DNA reads TGTGCCAGCAGTTACCGTCGAACTACGAACACCGGGGAGCTGTTTTTT.

The gene calls are TRBV10-3 and TRBJ2-1, with 7 bases identical to TRBD1. This CDR3 region has 16 residues. Trimming cost V 2 bases and J 5 bases; bases outside gene matches: 9. In germline, CDR1 is ENHRY, CDR2 SYGVKD. CDR3 sequence (DNA): TGTGCCATCAGTGAGAAGGGGGCTCTAGTGGACAATGAGCAGTTCTTC. Protein product: CAISEKGALVDNEQFF.

V gene TRBV18 combines with J gene TRBJ1-1; maybe TRBD1 (5 bases). Germline loops: CDR1 KGHSH, CDR2 LQKENI. V lost 2 bases and J lost 1, with 11 bases in between. The CDR3 totals 15 residues. The CDR3: CASSPVGVPNTEAFF. The DNA for the CDR3 is TGTGCCAGCTCACCAGTAGGGGTTCCGAACACTGAAGCTTTCTTT.

The chain links TRBV11-2 to TRBJ2-1; 10 bases are shared with TRBD2. CDR3 size: 16 residues. The germline V gene encodes CDR1 SGHAT and CDR2 FQNNGV. The J segment lost 4 bases and the V segment lost 1 base, leaving 4 bases of the junction unmatched. The CDR3 nucleotides read TGTGCCAGCAGCTTAGGTCTAGCGGGAGCTTACAATGAGCAGTTCTTC. This encodes CASSLGLAGAYNEQFF. The whole variable domain, filled in from reference TRBV11-2 and TRBJ2-1, reads EAGVAQSPRYKIIEKRQSVAFWCNPISGHATLYWYQQILGQGPKLLIQFQNNGVVDDSQLPKDRFSAERLKGVDSTLKIQPAKLEDSAVYLCASSLGLAGAYNEQFFGPGTRLTVL.

As for this clone: Other DNA sequences of this sample code for an identical CDR3. V gene TRBV4-1 combines with J gene TRBJ2-7, with D tentatively TRBD1 (6 bases). This CDR3 has 14 amino acids. Germline CDR1 reads MGHRA; CDR2 reads YSYEKL. Trimming pared 1 base from V and 4 bases from J, leaving 11 bases between. CDR3 sequence (DNA): TGCGCCAGCAGCCAAGCTTCGACAGGTTACGAGCAGTACTTC. It codes for CASSQASTGYEQYF.

The chain recombines TRBV6-5 with TRBJ1-4; D possibly corresponds to TRBD1 (5 bases). This CDR3 contains 15 residues. CDR1 and CDR2 from the germline V gene are MNHEY and SVGAGI. V was clipped by 7 bases and J by 4 bases, with 16 bases between them. The CDR3 region has the DNA TGTGCCAGCATCCCCGGACACACCTATAATGAAAAACTGTTTTTT. It codes for CASIPGHTYNEKLFF.

The genes are TRBV15 and TRBJ2-1; 8 positions match TRBD2. The germline V gene encodes CDR1 LNHNV and CDR2 YYDKDF (reference sequence). This CDR3 contains 16 residues. The V segment lost 0 bases and the J segment 6 bases; nucleotides outside the gene matches: 7. The chain's CDR3 is CATSRDQSSGFNEQFF. The DNA of the CDR3 is TGTGCCACCAGCAGAGATCAATCTAGCGGGTTCAATGAGCAGTTCTTC.

The chain combines TRBV7-2 with TRBJ2-7; TRBD2 matches at 12 bases. This CDR3 is 15 amino acids long. Germline V gives CDR1 SGHTA, CDR2 FQGNSA. V lost 5 bases to trimming and J lost 5 bases; unmatched junction nucleotides: 7. The CDR3: CASSQTSGSRNEQYF. The CDR3 bases are TGTGCCAGCAGCCAGACTAGCGGGAGTAGAAACGAGCAGTACTTC.

The genes are TRBV7-8 and TRBJ1-4, with 7 bases matching TRBD1. The CDR3 extends over 14 amino acids. Losses at the gene ends were 5 bases for V and 4 bases for J; bases not matched to a gene: 4. CDR1 and CDR2 (germline): SGHVS, FQNEAQ. Written as DNA, the CDR3 is TGTGCCAGCAGCCTACAGGGGATTAATGAAAAACTGTTTTTT. It specifies CASSLQGINEKLFF.

This chain connects TRBV7-6 to TRBJ1-3; D is perhaps TRBD1 (6 bases). Germline CDR1 and CDR2: SGHVS and FNYEAQ. The V and J ends lost 2 bases and 0 bases respectively, with 8 bases between them. The CDR3 is 15 amino acids. The CDR3 loop reads CASSLQGSSGNTIYF. The CDR3 DNA follows: TGTGCCAGCAGCTTACAGGGGAGCTCTGGAAACACCATATATTTT.

The CDR3 DNA follows: TGTGCCAGCAGTCCCCCCCGGACAGGGGGCGCGGGTTACACTGAAGCTTTCTTT. As protein: CASSPPRTGGAGYTEAFF. V and J are TRBV28 and TRBJ1-1, with 11 positions matching TRBD1. Germline V gene lookup returns CDR1 MDHEN and CDR2 SYDVKM. Losses at the gene ends were 5 bases for V and 3 bases for J; bases not matched to a gene: 14. CDR3 length: 18 amino acids.

The rearrangement uses TRBV29-1 and TRBJ1-1; 7 nucleotides line up with TRBD1. The germline V gene encodes CDR1 SQVTM and CDR2 ANQGSEA. V dropped 4 bases and J dropped 1; count of bases not matched to a gene: 0. There are 12 residues in the CDR3. DNA of the CDR3: TGCAGCGTTGGACAGGGGAACACTGAAGCTTTCTTT. Protein: CSVGQGNTEAFF.

The chain combines TRBV6-2 or TRBV6-3 with TRBJ2-7, with 10 bases identical to TRBD1. V lost 6 bases and J lost 2; bases outside the gene matches: 10. This CDR3 spans 16 amino acids. Germline V gene sequence: CDR1 MNHEY, CDR2 SVGEGT. CDR3 residues: CASSSDRGRGAYEQYF. The CDR3 DNA reads as TGTGCCAGCAGCTCCGACAGGGGGCGAGGGGCCTACGAGCAGTACTTC.

J is TRBJ1-1 and V is TRBV18; D ambiguous. The CDR3 consists of 13 residues. V was shortened by 5 bases and J by 2 bases, with 9 bases between the two germline ends. The germline V gene has CDR1 KGHSH and CDR2 LQKENI. The CDR3 is CASSEGSNTEAFF. The CDR3 nucleotides are TGTGCCAGCTCAGAGGGTTCAAACACTGAAGCTTTCTTT.

This clone was found once. The chain combines TRBV28 with TRBJ2-1; 8 positions agree with TRBD1. J was trimmed by 4 bases and V by 8 bases; bases with no gene match: 10. The CDR3 totals 15 residues. Germline lookup yields CDR1 MDHEN and CDR2 SYDVKM. CDR3 sequence: CASLGDRGYYNEQFF. CDR3 bases: TGTGCCAGCCTTGGAGACAGGGGATATTACAATGAGCAGTTCTTC.

This sequence joins TRBV12-3 or TRBV12-4 and TRBJ1-2; 8 bases map to TRBD1. With V trimmed by 5 bases and J by 4 bases, 3 bases remained unmatched. This CDR3 is 13 amino acids long. The CDR3: CASSPGTGYGYTF. The CDR3 DNA reads as TGTGCCAGCAGTCCGGGGACAGGCTATGGCTACACCTTC.

This chain joins TRBV7-3 and TRBJ2-2, with D unresolved. The CDR3 is made up of 14 amino acids. Germline assignment: CDR1 SGHTA and CDR2 FQGTGA. V shed 5 bases and J shed 0 bases, with 7 bases lying between them. The CDR3 reads CASSQQANTGELFF. The CDR3 region has the DNA TGTGCCAGCAGCCAGCAGGCGAACACCGGGGAGCTGTTTTTT. The variable domain in full, with the rest retrieved from reference TRBV7-3 and TRBJ2-2, is GAGVSQTPSNKVTEKGKYVELRCDPISGHTALYWYRQSLGQGPEFLIYFQGTGAADDSGLPNDRFFAVRPEGSVSTLKIQRTERGDSAVYLCASSQQANTGELFFGEGSRLTVL.

This chain links TRBV4-1 with TRBJ2-1; 9 bases are a match to TRBD2. This CDR3 region has 17 residues. The ends lost 0 bases at V and 2 bases at J; junction bases unmatched: 5. The germline CDR1 and CDR2 sequences are MGHRA and YSYEKL. The CDR3 coding sequence is TGCGCCAGCAGCCAAGATTCACGCGGGGGGGCCTACAATGAGCAGTTCTTC. Translated: CASSQDSRGGAYNEQFF.

The chain joins TRBV19 to TRBJ1-1, with 8 bases that match TRBD1. The J segment lost 6 bases and the V segment lost 3 bases, leaving 9 bases of the junction unmatched. CDR1 LNHDA and CDR2 SQIVND come from the germline V gene (reference sequence). This CDR3 region has 15 residues. In DNA form, the CDR3 reads TGTGCCAGTAGTATCCCAGGGGGCAGTACGGCTGAAGCTTTCTTT. It yields the protein CASSIPGGSTAEAFF.

The CDR3 DNA reads TGTGCCAGCAGGATAGCGGGAGGGAGAGAGACCCAGTACTTC. Encoded protein: CASRIAGGRETQYF. V and J are TRBV7-9 and TRBJ2-5; 11 positions match TRBD2. Trimming took 6 bases from V and 4 from J; bases not matched to a gene: 4. The CDR3 is 14 residues long. Germline V CDR1 and CDR2: SEHNR, FQNEAQ (reference sequence).

The chain couples TRBV29-1 to TRBJ2-3; weak D call: TRBD2 (6 bases). This CDR3 comprises 13 residues. CDR1 and CDR2 (germline): SQVTM, ANQGSEA. The V end lost 3 bases, the J end lost 4 bases, and 11 bases lay between the germline ends. CDR3 bases: TGCAGCGTTGACCCGGGAGCTCCAGATACGCAGTATTTT. Its protein product is CSVDPGAPDTQYF.

CDR3 in amino acids: CAILAGTVYGYTF. For the CDR3, the DNA is TGTGCCATCTTAGCGGGGACAGTCTATGGCTACACCTTC. The chain has TRBV6-5 and TRBJ1-2; TRBD1 matches 7 bases. From germline, CDR1 is MNHEY and CDR2 SVGAGI. This CDR3 has 13 residues. Trimming cost V 10 bases and J 4 bases; bases outside gene matches: 9.

V gene TRBV4-1 combines with J gene TRBJ2-3, with TRBD2 identical over 7 bases. V gave up 4 bases and J gave up 6 bases; unmatched junction bases: 13. The germline V gene encodes CDR1 MGHRA and CDR2 YSYEKL. The CDR3 loop spans 16 amino acids. CDR3 sequence (DNA): TGCGCCAGCAGCCCGCTGAAGGCGGGAGACTCGGATACGCAGTATTTT. Amino acids: CASSPLKAGDSDTQYF.